What follows are 24 T cell receptor beta chains derived from one specimen sequenced in a study of shared clonotypes between healthy human individuals. Measured with immunoSEQ multiplex PCR; TCRdb has only the in-frame clones, and not every one. The repertoire holds approximately 720,000 clones, with around 90% as singletons. It was CD45RO-negative cells, positively selected for CCR7, that made up naive CD8 cells, with terminally differentiated effector memory CD45RA+ cells excluded. The specimen was naive CD8+ T cells sorted from blood. All receptors derive from a young man in good health.

CDR3 DNA: TGTGCCAGCAGTCCAGAGGGGTTTGGTGAGCAGTACTTC. Translated: CASSPEGFGEQYF. The rearrangement uses TRBV28 and TRBJ2-7; D may be TRBD1 or TRBD2 (5 bases each). Germline V gene lookup returns CDR1 MDHEN and CDR2 SYDVKM. The CDR3 covers 13 residues. The V gene lost 5 bases and the J gene lost 7 bases, with 15 bases spanning the gap.

The rearrangement joins TRBV7-9 to TRBJ2-7; either TRBD1 or TRBD2 may fit D (5 bases each). The CDR3 consists of 12 residues. Trimming removed 0 bases at V and 8 bases at J, with 8 bases between. Germline CDR1 is SEHNR and CDR2 is FQNEAQ (reference sequence). The CDR3 loop is CASSLATGQQYF. Here the CDR3 DNA reads TGTGCCAGCAGCTTAGCGACGGGACAGCAGTACTTC.

This sequence joins TRBV27 and TRBJ2-5; no clear D gene. Trimming removed 2 bases from V and 7 bases from J, with 11 bases in between. CDR1 and CDR2 from the germline V gene are MNHEY and SMNVEV (reference sequence). The length of the CDR3 is 13 residues. The CDR3 nucleotides are TGTGCCAGCAGTTTACCCCAAAAGGGGACCCAGTACTTC. Protein product: CASSLPQKGTQYF.

Comment on this clone: At one boundary the junction diverges from the germline segment, which might be a read error. This sample includes further DNA sequences coding for the same CDR3. The chain joins TRBV7-9 to TRBJ2-7; D is ambiguous. The CDR3 runs to 12 residues. CDR1 is SEHNR and CDR2 is FQNEAQ in the germline V gene (reference sequence). DNA for the CDR3: TGCGCCAGCAGCTTAGACCTGTACGAGCAGTACTTC. Translated, it gives CASSLDLYEQYF.

This rearrangement joins TRBV7-2 to TRBJ2-7; D remains ambiguous. This CDR3 contains 14 residues. V gave up 5 bases and J gave up 5 bases, with 16 bases separating them. Germline V gives CDR1 SGHTA, CDR2 FQGNSA. The CDR3 is CASSPAGGADEQYF. In nucleotides, the CDR3 is TGTGCCAGCAGCCCCGCTGGCGGCGCAGACGAGCAGTACTTC. The entire variable domain, with the rest obtained from reference TRBV7-2 and TRBJ2-7, is as follows: GAGVSQSPSNKVTEKGKDVELRCDPISGHTALYWYRQSLGQGLEFLIYFQGNSAPDKSGLPSDRFSAERTGGSVSTLTIQRTQQEDSAVYLCASSPAGGADEQYFGPGTRLTVT.

CDR3 residues: CASSLESSGAFF. DNA of the CDR3: TGTGCCAGCAGCTTAGAGTCCAGTGGCGCTTTCTTT. This chain connects TRBV7-9 to TRBJ1-1; no clear D. The CDR3 covers 12 residues. Germline V gene sequence: CDR1 SEHNR, CDR2 FQNEAQ (reference sequence). Deletions cut 1 base from V and 11 bases from J, with 11 bases between.

The rearrangement uses TRBV27 and TRBJ2-7, with TRBD1 as a possible D gene (5 bases). Trimming took 2 bases from V and 1 from J, leaving 15 bases between them. This CDR3 has 16 amino acids. Germline V gene sequence: CDR1 MNHEY, CDR2 SMNVEV (reference sequence). The CDR3 nucleotides read TGTGCCAGCAGTTTAGGTTCGCAGGGAATATCCTACGAGCAGTACTTC. It codes for CASSLGSQGISYEQYF.

The chain recombines TRBV2 with TRBJ2-2; possibly TRBD1 or TRBD2 for D (5 bases each). V lost 8 bases and J lost 5, with 9 bases in between. Looked up from germline, CDR1 is SNHLY and CDR2 is FYNNEI. The CDR3 runs 12 residues. The CDR3 here is CASAWGTGELFF. CDR3 nucleotide sequence: TGTGCCAGCGCCTGGGGGACCGGGGAGCTGTTTTTT.

With regard to this clone: The sample contains more than one DNA sequence encoding this CDR3. This chain links TRBV13 with TRBJ2-1; 10 bases match TRBD2. J was trimmed by 5 bases and V by 4 bases; bases with no gene match: 5. This CDR3 contains 15 residues. In germline, CDR1 is PRHDT, CDR2 FYEKMQ (reference sequence). The CDR3 DNA reads TGTGCCAGCAGCTCTGGACTAGCGGATCACAATGAGCAGTTCTTC. It translates to CASSSGLADHNEQFF. Together with reference TRBV13 and TRBJ2-1, the CDR3 gives the full variable domain: AAGVIQSPRHLIKEKRETATLKCYPIPRHDTVYWYQQGPGQDPQFLISFYEKMQSDKGSIPDRFSAQQFSDYHSELNMSSLELGDSALYFCASSSGLADHNEQFFGPGTRLTVL.

This chain connects TRBV27 to TRBJ2-5; tentatively, D is TRBD2 (6 bases). The germline gives CDR1 MNHEY, CDR2 SMNVEV (reference sequence). The germline V and J ends were trimmed by 8 bases and 4 bases, with 17 bases remaining between them. This CDR3 spans 14 amino acids. This CDR3 reads CASSWGRSPETQYF. DNA for the CDR3: TGTGCCAGCTCCTGGGGGAGGTCCCCAGAGACCCAGTACTTC.

This clone has only a few counts. The genes are TRBV4-3 and TRBJ2-7; a possible D gene is TRBD1 (6 bases). Germline V CDR1 and CDR2: LGHNA, YSLEER. V lost 5 bases and J 0 bases, leaving 14 bases between the germline ends. CDR3 size: 15 residues. CDR3 nucleotides: TGCGCCAGCAGCTTCGCACAGGACAGCTCCTACGAGCAGTACTTC. Residues: CASSFAQDSSYEQYF.

In the case of this clone: Additional DNA sequences in this sample encode the identical CDR3. The genes are TRBV5-1 and TRBJ1-1; 7 positions match TRBD1. The CDR3 totals 14 residues. J lost 1 base, V lost 0 bases, and 0 bases had no gene match. Germline loops: CDR1 SGHRS, CDR2 YFSETQ. The CDR3 nucleotides are TGCGCCAGCAGCTTGGGGACAGGGAACACTGAAGCTTTCTTT. Amino acids: CASSLGTGNTEAFF.

This clone showed up just once. The rearrangement joins TRBV28 to TRBJ2-7; TRBD2 agrees at 7 bases. The junction had 13 bases not matched to a gene; V was cut back by 5 bases and J by 3 bases. Germline V gene data show CDR1 as MDHEN and CDR2 as SYDVKM. The CDR3 covers 16 residues. For the CDR3, the DNA is TGTGCCAGCAGTCCGCGGACTAGACCTCCCCTCTACGAGCAGTACTTC. This gives the protein CASSPRTRPPLYEQYF. The whole variable domain, filled in from reference TRBV28 and TRBJ2-7, reads DVKVTQSSRYLVKRTGEKVFLECVQDMDHENMFWYRQDPGLGLRLIYFSYDVKMKEKGDIPEGYSVSREKKERFSLILESASTNQTSMYLCASSPRTRPPLYEQYFGPGTRLTVT.

This chain uses TRBV5-1 with TRBJ1-4, with D perhaps matching TRBD1 (6 bases). Germline CDR1 and CDR2: SGHRS and YFSETQ. The CDR3 loop spans 14 amino acids. The V end lost 2 bases, the J end lost 8 bases, and 13 bases lay between the germline ends. The CDR3 here is CASSLEQGGEKLFF. CDR3 nucleotides: TGCGCCAGCAGCTTAGAACAGGGAGGGGAAAAACTGTTTTTT.

The genes are TRBV6-5 and TRBJ2-7; no firm D call. V was clipped by 6 bases and J by 1 base, with 10 bases between them. The germline gives CDR1 MNHEY, CDR2 SVGAGI. The CDR3 totals 13 residues. Written as DNA, the CDR3 is TGTGCCAGCAGCCCTACTCAGTCCTACGAGCAGTACTTC. Protein sequence: CASSPTQSYEQYF.

The chain uses TRBV28 and TRBJ1-1; maybe TRBD1 (6 bases). The V end was cut by 4 bases, the J end by 6 bases, with 12 bases between. The germline V gene has CDR1 MDHEN and CDR2 SYDVKM. The CDR3 covers 13 residues. CDR3 sequence: CASSWRGYAEAFF. In DNA, the CDR3 is TGTGCCAGCAGTTGGAGGGGGTACGCTGAAGCTTTCTTT.

The chain is built from TRBV25-1 and TRBJ2-1; tentative D call: TRBD1 (6 bases). Trimming took 11 bases from V and 5 from J, leaving 16 bases between them. CDR1 is MGHDK, CDR2 SYGVNS, per germline. This CDR3 is built from 13 residues. The CDR3 reads CALSRAGDNEQFF. Here the CDR3 DNA reads TGTGCCCTCAGTCGGGCAGGGGACAATGAGCAGTTCTTC.

Here the CDR3 reads CASRKVSPTNEKLFF. The CDR3 DNA reads as TGTGCCAGCAGGAAGGTGTCGCCAACTAATGAAAAACTGTTTTTT. The V call is TRBV6-5, the J call TRBJ1-4; no reliable D call. Germline V gene sequence: CDR1 MNHEY, CDR2 SVGAGI. The CDR3 is 15 residues long. V was trimmed by 6 bases and J by 0 bases, leaving 11 bases between them.

The genes are TRBV30 and TRBJ2-1; weak D call: TRBD2 (5 bases). The length of the CDR3 is 13 residues. The germline V and J ends were trimmed by 0 bases and 9 bases, with 12 bases remaining between them. In germline, CDR1 is GTSNPN, CDR2 SVGIG (reference sequence). CDR3 nucleotide sequence: TGTGCCTGGAGTGTAACGCCGGGAACTGAGCAGTTCTTC. It is translated as CAWSVTPGTEQFF. Complete variable domain (other parts from reference TRBV30 and TRBJ2-1): SQTIHQWPATLVQPVGSPLSLECTVEGTSNPNLYWYRQAAGRGLQLLFYSVGIGQISSEVPQNLSASRPQDRQFILSSKKLLLSDSGFYLCAWSVTPGTEQFFGPGTRLTVL.

This chain joins TRBV12-2 and TRBJ1-1; the table's D call, TRBD1, has no DNA check behind it. TRBV12-2 is shown as a pseudogene. This CDR3 is 17 amino acids long. CDR3 DNA sequence: TGTGCAAGTCGCTCGGTACAGGGGTTGTCGGGGAACACTGAAGCTTTCTTT. Encoded protein: CASRSVQGLSGNTEAFF.

The rearrangement uses TRBV7-6 and TRBJ2-3, with 12 bases identical to TRBD2. With 4 bases clipped from V and 5 bases from J, the junction kept 7 bases outside the gene matches. CDR1 is SGHVS, CDR2 FNYEAQ, per germline. CDR3 length: 16 residues. CDR3 sequence reads: CASSSLLAGGGDTQYF. The CDR3, as DNA: TGTGCCAGCAGCTCACTACTAGCGGGAGGTGGAGATACGCAGTATTTT.

V and J are TRBV6-5 and TRBJ2-1, with D possibly TRBD2 on 5 matching bases. Trimming pared 6 bases from V and 5 bases from J, leaving 5 bases between. The length of the CDR3 is 11 residues. CDR1 MNHEY and CDR2 SVGAGI come from the germline V gene. DNA of the CDR3: TGTGCCAGCAGCGGGAACAATGAGCAGTTCTTC. It codes for CASSGNNEQFF.

The gene calls are TRBV15 and TRBJ1-5; D is undetermined. Germline CDR1 LNHNV, CDR2 YYDKDF (reference sequence). Trimming cost V 1 base and J 2 bases, with 9 bases left between them. This CDR3 contains 15 residues. The CDR3 protein is CATSRGRAGNQPQHF. Here the CDR3 DNA reads TGTGCCACCAGCAGAGGGCGGGCGGGCAATCAGCCCCAGCATTTT.

This clone was recorded only once. The chain links TRBV11-2 to TRBJ2-7; TRBD1 agrees at 7 bases. This CDR3 region has 12 residues. Germline CDR1 is SGHAT and CDR2 is FQNNGV. The V and J ends lost 11 bases and 4 bases, in that order; junction bases with no gene match: 8. The CDR3 loop is CAGSGTDYEQYF. CDR3 bases: TGTGCCGGCTCCGGGACAGATTACGAGCAGTACTTC.